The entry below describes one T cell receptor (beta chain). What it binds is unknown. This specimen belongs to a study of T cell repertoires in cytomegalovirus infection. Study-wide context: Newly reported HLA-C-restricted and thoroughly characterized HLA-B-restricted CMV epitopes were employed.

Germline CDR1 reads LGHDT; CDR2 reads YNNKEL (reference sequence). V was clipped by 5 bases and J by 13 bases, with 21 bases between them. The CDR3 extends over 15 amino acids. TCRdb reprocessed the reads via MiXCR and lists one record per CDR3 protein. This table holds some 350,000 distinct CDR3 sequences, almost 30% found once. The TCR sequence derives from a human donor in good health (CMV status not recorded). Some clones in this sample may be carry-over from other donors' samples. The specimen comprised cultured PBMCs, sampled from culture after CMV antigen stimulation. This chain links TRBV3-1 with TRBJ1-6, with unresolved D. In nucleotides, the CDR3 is TGTGCCAGCAGCGATACTGCCGGAGCCCTGGGGCCCCTCCACTTT. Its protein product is CASSDTAGALGPLHF.